The 20 T cell receptor beta chains listed next were all sequenced from one sample in a study of T cell responses to AZD1222 COVID-19 vaccine. Sequencing used immunoSEQ multiplex PCR; TCRdb keeps in-frame clones, though not all of them. The sample records roughly 70,000 clones, about four fifths being singletons. Sample: peripheral blood, taken on day 0 of MenACWY control vaccination. The receptors were sampled from an adult in good health.

The chain employs TRBV7-3 and TRBJ2-1; no reliable D call. Trimming removed 4 bases at V and 7 bases at J, with 17 bases between. Germline V CDR1 and CDR2: SGHTA, FQGTGA. This CDR3 is 15 amino acids long. This chain's CDR3 is CASSSSATTRNEQFF. The DNA of the CDR3 is TGTGCCAGCAGCTCCTCGGCCACGACCCGAAATGAGCAGTTCTTC.

This chain joins TRBV3-1 (or the pseudogene TRBV3-2) and TRBJ1-1, with TRBD1 matching over 7 bases. The length of the CDR3 is 14 residues. V gave up 2 bases and J gave up 7 bases; unmatched junction bases: 7. Germline CDR1 reads LGHDT; CDR2 reads YNNKEL (reference sequence). For the CDR3, the DNA is TGTGCCAGCAGCCAACAAGACAGGGCCGGTGAAGCTTTCTTT. This gives the protein CASSQQDRAGEAFF.

V is TRBV9 and J is TRBJ1-2, with D maybe TRBD1 (5 bases). This CDR3 comprises 14 residues. The V and J ends lost 2 bases and 10 bases respectively, with 18 bases between them. CDR1 and CDR2 from the germline V gene are SGDLS and YYNGEE. In nucleotides, the CDR3 is TGTGCCAGCAGCGTCGGGGGATTGGGTAGTGTCTACACCTTC. This encodes CASSVGGLGSVYTF.

This clone was seen only a few times. The chain joins TRBV2 to TRBJ1-6; D gene unclear. CDR1 and CDR2 from the germline V gene are SNHLY and FYNNEI. The CDR3 has 13 residues. Trimming took 6 bases from V and 8 from J, leaving 11 bases between them. CDR3 DNA sequence: TGTGCCAGCAGGAGATTTTTCTATTCACCCCTCCACTTT. This gives the protein CASRRFFYSPLHF.

The chain uses TRBV12-3 or TRBV12-4 and TRBJ2-1, with D hard to call. This CDR3 is built from 13 residues. The V gene lost 5 bases and the J gene lost 0 bases, with 5 bases spanning the gap. In DNA form, the CDR3 reads TGTGCCAGCAGTACCAGCTCCTACAATGAGCAGTTCTTC. Translated: CASSTSSYNEQFF.

This CDR3 reads CASSLGGITPNEQFF. CDR3 nucleotide sequence: TGCGCCAGCAGCTTGGGAGGGATCACGCCCAATGAGCAGTTCTTC. The chain has TRBV5-1 and TRBJ2-1, with D perhaps TRBD2 (5 bases). Trimming pared 0 bases from V and 6 bases from J, leaving 13 bases between. The CDR3 consists of 15 residues. Germline CDR1 is SGHRS and CDR2 is YFSETQ.

The chain employs TRBV10-2 and TRBJ2-5; TRBD1 aligns across 10 bases. Losses at the gene ends were 6 bases for V and 4 bases for J; bases not matched to a gene: 2. The CDR3 sequence is 13 residues long. Germline V gene sequence: CDR1 WSHSY, CDR2 SAAADI. The CDR3 nucleotides are TGCGCCAGCAGGACAGGGGGCCGAGAGACCCAGTACTTC. Translated: CASRTGGRETQYF.

The chain has TRBV6-5 and TRBJ1-2; D gene ambiguous. Germline V gives CDR1 MNHEY, CDR2 SVGAGI. The CDR3 contains 13 residues. Trimming took off 4 bases at V and 7 bases at J, with 13 bases between the two ends. The CDR3 protein is CASSLEPGRGYTF. Here the CDR3 DNA reads TGTGCCAGCAGTTTAGAGCCTGGCCGTGGCTACACCTTC.

The chain is built from TRBV7-8 and TRBJ2-2; the D gene could be TRBD1 or TRBD2 (5 bases each). The V gene lost 1 base and the J gene lost 6 bases, with 9 bases spanning the gap. The germline gives CDR1 SGHVS, CDR2 FQNEAQ. This CDR3 spans 14 amino acids. As DNA, the CDR3 is TGTGCCAGCAGCTTAGTTAGAGGGGCCGGGGAGCTGTTTTTT. Amino acids: CASSLVRGAGELFF.

This clone was recorded once. This rearrangement joins TRBV6-2 or TRBV6-3 to TRBJ1-5; 8 bases agree with TRBD1. Germline V gives CDR1 MNHEY, CDR2 SVGEGT. V was pared by 4 bases and J by 6 bases, with 2 bases of the junction left unmatched. There are 13 residues in the CDR3. The CDR3 reads CASSSGGRQPQHF. Here the CDR3 DNA reads TGTGCCAGCAGTTCAGGGGGCCGTCAGCCCCAGCATTTT.

The rearrangement joins TRBV10-3 to TRBJ1-1, with TRBD1 identical over 9 bases. Germline CDR1 and CDR2: ENHRY and SYGVKD. Trimming took 7 bases from V and 2 from J; bases not matched to a gene: 5. The CDR3 has 14 amino acids. CDR3 sequence (DNA): TGTGCCATCAAACAGGGGGCGGCTAACACTGAAGCTTTCTTT. Translation gives CAIKQGAANTEAFF.

Only one count was recorded for this clone. The J gene is TRBJ1-1, the V gene TRBV4-3; 9 positions agree with TRBD1. Germline CDR1 and CDR2: LGHNA and YSLEER. V lost 4 bases, J lost 2 bases, and 5 bases stayed unmatched. This CDR3 has 15 residues. CDR3 amino acids: CASSPDRGFNTEAFF. CDR3 in DNA: TGCGCCAGCAGCCCCGACAGGGGGTTTAACACTGAAGCTTTCTTT.

The CDR3 region has the DNA TGTGCCAGCAGCTTTGAGAATGAGCAGTTCTTC. Translated: CASSFENEQFF. The V gene is TRBV7-3, the J gene TRBJ2-1; no definite D call. The CDR3 is 11 residues long. Trimming shortened V by 3 bases and J by 7 bases, and 4 bases separated the two germline ends. Germline V gene sequence: CDR1 SGHTA, CDR2 FQGTGA.

This chain connects TRBV12-3 or TRBV12-4 to TRBJ1-5; the D is unclear. The CDR3 totals 12 residues. The V end was cut by 3 bases, the J end by 5 bases, with 5 bases between. The CDR3 spells CASSFGDQPQHF. The CDR3 DNA reads as TGTGCCAGCAGTTTCGGGGATCAGCCCCAGCATTTT.

Comments on this clone: Other DNA variants within this sample encode the same CDR3. The rearrangement joins TRBV6-5 to TRBJ1-3; 9 nucleotides line up with TRBD1. Germline CDR1 and CDR2: MNHEY and SVGAGI. There are 15 residues in the CDR3. The junction had 7 bases not matched to a gene; V was cut back by 6 bases and J by 4 bases. DNA of the CDR3: TGTGCCAGCAGACCTACAGGGGGCCGAGGAAACACCATATATTTT. Its translation: CASRPTGGRGNTIYF.

This clone was detected only a few times. This rearrangement joins TRBV5-1 to TRBJ1-2; 7 nucleotides match TRBD1. The CDR3 sequence is 16 residues long. Germline V CDR1 and CDR2: SGHRS, YFSETQ. V shed 0 bases and J 4 bases; nucleotides not matched to a gene: 9. CDR3 sequence (DNA): TGCGCCAGCAGCTTGGAAGGGGGCGATACCGTCTATGGCTACACCTTC. This gives the protein CASSLEGGDTVYGYTF.

The chain has TRBV10-3 and TRBJ1-6, with 8 positions matching TRBD1. J gave up 9 bases and V 6 bases, and 10 bases lay outside the gene matches. The CDR3 runs 15 residues. In germline, CDR1 is ENHRY, CDR2 SYGVKD. The DNA for the CDR3 is TGTGCCATCAGGTCCGGGACAGGAGAACCTTCACCCCTCCACTTT. As protein: CAIRSGTGEPSPLHF.

This clone has only a few counts. The chain uses TRBV19 and TRBJ2-2; D is ambiguous. There are 13 residues in the CDR3. CDR1 is LNHDA, CDR2 SQIVND, per germline (reference sequence). Trimming removed 3 bases at V and 7 bases at J, with 9 bases between. The CDR3 DNA follows: TGTGCCAGTAGTATTCAGGTGATCGGGGAGCTGTTTTTT. Its translation: CASSIQVIGELFF.

V is TRBV4-2 and J is TRBJ2-7; 10 nucleotides agree with TRBD2. J was trimmed by 0 bases and V by 6 bases; bases with no gene match: 2. This CDR3 is built from 14 residues. The germline V gene encodes CDR1 LGHNA and CDR2 YNFKEQ. Written as DNA, the CDR3 is TGTGCCAGCAGACCTAGCGGGGGCTCCTACGAGCAGTACTTC. Translating it yields CASRPSGGSYEQYF.

The V gene is TRBV7-2, the J gene TRBJ1-3; tentatively, D is TRBD1 (6 bases). Trimming took off 3 bases at V and 8 bases at J, with 11 bases between the two ends. The CDR3 totals 13 residues. Germline CDR1 and CDR2: SGHTA and FQGNSA. The CDR3 protein is CASSLNREDTIYF. CDR3 nucleotides: TGTGCCAGCAGCTTGAACAGGGAAGACACCATATATTTT. Drawing the rest from reference TRBV7-2 and TRBJ1-3, the complete variable domain is GAGVSQSPSNKVTEKGKDVELRCDPISGHTALYWYRQSLGQGLEFLIYFQGNSAPDKSGLPSDRFSAERTGGSVSTLTIQRTQQEDSAVYLCASSLNREDTIYFGEGSWLTVV.